This T cell receptor (beta chain) was identified in a study of blood T cell repertoires in COVID-19. Study-wide context: The study drew acute and convalescent COVID-19 samples from the United States, Italy and Spain. Sample material is recorded as cDNA or gDNA derived from T cells, B-cell-depleted T cells, or PBMCs.

This CDR3 comprises 13 residues. The V gene's germline CDR1 is SGHDT and CDR2 YYEEEE. Trimming removed 5 bases from V and 11 bases from J, with 19 bases in between. In the study's own analysis: Researchers report that nucleated cell counts were estimated from reference gene primer amplification. Assay used: immunoSEQ multiplex PCR; TCRdb lists only in-frame clones, some missing. The DNA gave D and trimming, while V, J and clone size come from that table. The sample holds about 180,000 clones; roughly 83% are singletons and the top ten take approximately 1.4%. The chain is built from TRBV5-6 and TRBJ1-1, with D unclear. This TCR came from a human donor in a cohort sampled during active COVID-19. Sequenced sample: peripheral blood. The CDR3 spells CASSSDGTIAAFF. CDR3 nucleotide sequence: TGTGCCAGCAGTTCCGACGGCACTATTGCGGCTTTCTTT.